The 9 T cell receptor beta chains reported below all come from one sample, sequenced in a study of cytomegalovirus exposure and HLA in healthy donors. Primers for the PCR totalled 60 Vbeta and 13 Jbeta. This table comes from immunoSEQ multiplex PCR, and its TCRdb copy is limited to in-frame clones, with some not included. Of 100,000 or so clones listed, under 85% are singletons. Input material: PBMCs. These receptors originate from a woman aged 40 to 50 in good health and CMV-seropositive.

The chain uses TRBV27 and TRBJ2-7, with TRBD1 matching over 12 bases. This CDR3 region has 13 residues. Germline trimming cut 9 bases from V and 6 bases from J; bases unmatched to any gene: 6. The germline CDR1 and CDR2 sequences are MNHEY and SMNVEV (reference sequence). CDR3: CARTGTGGCEQYF. The CDR3 nucleotides read TGTGCCAGGACCGGGACAGGGGGCTGCGAGCAGTACTTC.

This CDR3 reads CASSPRGFSDTQYF. CDR3 bases: TGTGCCAGCTCACCACGCGGATTCTCAGATACGCAGTATTTT. The chain is built from TRBV18 and TRBJ2-3; D uncertain. V was shortened by 1 base and J by 4 bases, with 9 bases between the two germline ends. Germline loops: CDR1 KGHSH, CDR2 LQKENI. The CDR3 length is 14 residues.

The genes are TRBV5-4 and TRBJ2-3; D might be TRBD1 (5 bases). Trimming stripped 9 bases from V and 7 bases from J, with 21 bases between. This CDR3 is built from 14 residues. Germline lookup yields CDR1 SGHNT and CDR2 YYREEE (reference sequence). The CDR3 loop is CATIEVGKDNTQYF. The CDR3 nucleotides are TGTGCCACCATAGAGGTTGGTAAGGACAATACGCAGTATTTT.

This sequence joins TRBV27 and TRBJ1-2; TRBD1 aligns across 9 bases. V was pared by 6 bases and J by 7 bases, with 15 bases of the junction left unmatched. The CDR3 loop spans 16 amino acids. From germline, CDR1 is MNHEY and CDR2 SMNVEV (reference sequence). CDR3 in amino acids: CASRSPLRQGGRGYTF. CDR3 nucleotide sequence: TGTGCCAGCAGATCTCCACTAAGACAGGGGGGGCGTGGCTACACCTTC.

The V and J genes are TRBV27 and TRBJ2-1; 11 nucleotides line up with TRBD2. Per germline, CDR1 MNHEY and CDR2 SMNVEV (reference sequence). The CDR3 has 14 amino acids. Trimming at V came to 6 bases and at J to 9 bases, leaving 7 bases not matched to a gene. The CDR3 loop is CASSRSGRGGEQFF. CDR3 in DNA: TGTGCCAGCAGCCGTAGCGGGAGGGGGGGTGAGCAGTTCTTC.

The chain links TRBV6-5 to TRBJ2-3; tentatively, D is TRBD2 (5 bases). Trimming stripped 4 bases from V and 5 bases from J, with 16 bases between. From germline, CDR1 is MNHEY and CDR2 SVGAGI. This CDR3 has 15 residues. CDR3 coding DNA: TGTGCCAGCAGTTTCCGTGGTCTAGCAGTAGATACGCAGTATTTT. Protein: CASSFRGLAVDTQYF.

This clone appeared a single time. The chain employs TRBV5-4 and TRBJ1-2, with TRBD1 matching 7 bases. V was pared by 1 base and J by 2 bases, with 2 bases of the junction left unmatched. Germline V CDR1 and CDR2: SGHNT, YYREEE (reference sequence). The length of the CDR3 is 14 residues. The CDR3 region is CASSLPQGNYGYTF. As DNA, the CDR3 is TGTGCCAGCAGCTTGCCACAGGGGAACTATGGCTACACCTTC.

The rearrangement links TRBV5-1 to TRBJ2-7; 9 nucleotides align to TRBD2. This CDR3 has 15 amino acids. CDR1 and CDR2 from the germline V gene are SGHRS and YFSETQ. Trimming removed 0 bases from V and 6 bases from J; junction bases left unmatched: 7. For the CDR3, the DNA is TGCGCCAGCAGCTTGGTCCTAGCGGGACAATCCGAGCAGTACTTC. Protein product: CASSLVLAGQSEQYF.

This sequence joins TRBV28 and TRBJ2-1, with 7 nucleotides matching TRBD1. With 5 bases clipped from V and 14 bases from J, the junction kept 12 bases outside the gene matches. Germline CDR1 reads MDHEN; CDR2 reads SYDVKM. This CDR3 has 13 residues. CDR3 amino acids: CASSPEHRGWEFF. The CDR3 DNA reads TGTGCCAGCAGTCCAGAGCACAGGGGTTGGGAGTTCTTC.